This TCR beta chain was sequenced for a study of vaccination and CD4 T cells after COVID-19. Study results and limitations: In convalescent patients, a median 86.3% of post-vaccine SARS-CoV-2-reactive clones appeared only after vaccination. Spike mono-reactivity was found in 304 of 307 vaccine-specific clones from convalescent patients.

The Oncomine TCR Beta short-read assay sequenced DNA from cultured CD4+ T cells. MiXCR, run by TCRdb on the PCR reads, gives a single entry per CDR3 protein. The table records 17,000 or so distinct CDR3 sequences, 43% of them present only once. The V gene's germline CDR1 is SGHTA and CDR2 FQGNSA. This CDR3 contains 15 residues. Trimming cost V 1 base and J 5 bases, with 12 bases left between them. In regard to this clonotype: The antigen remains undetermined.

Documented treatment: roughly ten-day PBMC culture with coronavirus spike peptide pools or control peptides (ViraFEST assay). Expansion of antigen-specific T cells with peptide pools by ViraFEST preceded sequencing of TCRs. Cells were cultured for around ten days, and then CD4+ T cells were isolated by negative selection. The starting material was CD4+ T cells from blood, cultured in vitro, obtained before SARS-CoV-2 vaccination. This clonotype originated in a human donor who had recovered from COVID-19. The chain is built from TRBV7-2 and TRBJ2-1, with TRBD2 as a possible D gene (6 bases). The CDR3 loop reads CASSLVGGLNNEQFF. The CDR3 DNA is TGTGCCAGCAGCTTAGTGGGGGGACTCAACAATGAGCAGTTCTTC.